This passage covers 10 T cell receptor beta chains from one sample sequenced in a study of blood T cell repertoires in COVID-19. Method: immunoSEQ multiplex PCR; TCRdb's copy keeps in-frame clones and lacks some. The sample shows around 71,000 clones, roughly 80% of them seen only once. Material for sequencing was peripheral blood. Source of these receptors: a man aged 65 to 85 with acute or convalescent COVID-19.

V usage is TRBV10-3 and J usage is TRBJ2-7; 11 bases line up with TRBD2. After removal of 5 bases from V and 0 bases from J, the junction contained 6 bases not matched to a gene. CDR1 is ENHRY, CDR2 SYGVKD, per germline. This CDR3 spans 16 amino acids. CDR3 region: CAISRTSGYSSYEQYF. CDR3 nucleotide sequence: TGTGCCATCAGTCGGACTAGCGGGTACTCCTCCTACGAGCAGTACTTC.

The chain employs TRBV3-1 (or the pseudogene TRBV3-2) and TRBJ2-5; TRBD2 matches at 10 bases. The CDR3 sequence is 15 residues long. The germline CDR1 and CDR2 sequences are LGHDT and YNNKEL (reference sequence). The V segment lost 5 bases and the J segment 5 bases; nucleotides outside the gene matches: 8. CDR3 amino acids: CASSVPAGGSETQYF. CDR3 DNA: TGTGCCAGCAGCGTGCCAGCGGGAGGGTCGGAGACCCAGTACTTC.

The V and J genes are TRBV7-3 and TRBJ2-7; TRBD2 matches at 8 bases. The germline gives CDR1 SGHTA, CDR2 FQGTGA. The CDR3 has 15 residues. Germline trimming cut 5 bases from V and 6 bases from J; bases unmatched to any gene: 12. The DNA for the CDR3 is TGTGCCAGCAGCCACGAACCGGGAGGGCCTAGCGAGCAGTACTTC. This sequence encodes CASSHEPGGPSEQYF.

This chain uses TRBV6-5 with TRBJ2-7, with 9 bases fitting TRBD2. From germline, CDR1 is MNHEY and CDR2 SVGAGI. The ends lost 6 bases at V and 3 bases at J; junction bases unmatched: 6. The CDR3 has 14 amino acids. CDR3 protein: CASSQGLASYEQYF. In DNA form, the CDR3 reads TGTGCCAGCAGCCAAGGACTAGCGAGCTACGAGCAGTACTTC.

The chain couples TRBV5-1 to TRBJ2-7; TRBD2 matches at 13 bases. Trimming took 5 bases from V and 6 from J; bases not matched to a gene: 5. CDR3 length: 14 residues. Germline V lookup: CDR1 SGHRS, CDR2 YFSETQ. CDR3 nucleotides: TGCGCCAGCAGTAGACTAGCGGGAGGCGGCGAGCAGTACTTC. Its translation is CASSRLAGGGEQYF. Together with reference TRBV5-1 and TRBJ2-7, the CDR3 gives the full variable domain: KAGVTQTPRYLIKTRGQQVTLSCSPISGHRSVSWYQQTPGQGLQFLFEYFSETQRNKGNFPGRFSGRQFSNSRSEMNVSTLELGDSALYLCASSRLAGGGEQYFGPGTRLTVT.

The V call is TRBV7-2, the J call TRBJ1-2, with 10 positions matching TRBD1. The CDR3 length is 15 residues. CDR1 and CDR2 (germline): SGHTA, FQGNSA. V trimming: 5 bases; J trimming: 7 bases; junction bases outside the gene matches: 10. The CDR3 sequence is CASSARQGAYGGYTF. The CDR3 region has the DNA TGTGCCAGCAGCGCCCGACAGGGGGCGTATGGTGGCTACACCTTC.

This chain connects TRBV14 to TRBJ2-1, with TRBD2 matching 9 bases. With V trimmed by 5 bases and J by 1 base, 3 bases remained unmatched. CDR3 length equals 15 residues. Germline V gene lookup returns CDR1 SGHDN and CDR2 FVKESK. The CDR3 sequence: CASSELAGSYNEQFF. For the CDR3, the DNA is TGTGCCAGCAGCGAACTAGCGGGTTCCTACAATGAGCAGTTCTTC. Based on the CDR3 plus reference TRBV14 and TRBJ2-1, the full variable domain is EAGVTQFPSHSVIEKGQTVTLRCDPISGHDNLYWYRRVMGKEIKFLLHFVKESKQDESGMPNNRFLAERTGGTYSTLKVQPAELEDSGVYFCASSELAGSYNEQFFGPGTRLTVL.

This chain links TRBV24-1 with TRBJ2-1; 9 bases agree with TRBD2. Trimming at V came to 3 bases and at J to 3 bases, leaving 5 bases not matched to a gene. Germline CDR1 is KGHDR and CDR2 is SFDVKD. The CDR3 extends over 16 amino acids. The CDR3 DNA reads TGTGCCACCAGTGATCCCCTAGCGGGAAGCTACAATGAGCAGTTCTTC. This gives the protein CATSDPLAGSYNEQFF.

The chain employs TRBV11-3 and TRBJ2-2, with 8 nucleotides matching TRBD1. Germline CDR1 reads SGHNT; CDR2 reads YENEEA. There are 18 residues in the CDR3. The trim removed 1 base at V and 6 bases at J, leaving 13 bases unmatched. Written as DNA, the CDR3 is TGTGCCAGCAGCTTAGCCCCGGGGCAGGGGGCGACCCCCGGGGAGCTGTTTTTT. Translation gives CASSLAPGQGATPGELFF. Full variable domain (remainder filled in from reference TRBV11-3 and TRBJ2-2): EAGVVQSPRYKIIEKKQPVAFWCNPISGHNTLYWYLQNLGQGPELLIRYENEEAVDDSQLPKDRFSAERLKGVDSTLKIQPAELGDSAVYLCASSLAPGQGATPGELFFGEGSRLTVL.

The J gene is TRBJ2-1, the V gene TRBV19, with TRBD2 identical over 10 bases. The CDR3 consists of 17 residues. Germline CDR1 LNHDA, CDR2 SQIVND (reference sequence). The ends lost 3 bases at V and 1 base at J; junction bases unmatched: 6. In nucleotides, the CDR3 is TGTGCCAGTAGTATGGGTAGCGGGAGGAAGTCCTACAATGAGCAGTTCTTC. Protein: CASSMGSGRKSYNEQFF.